Below are 3 T cell receptor beta chains sequenced from a single sample in a study of human T cells and chemical hapten exposure. TCRdb reprocessed the RACE reads with MiXCR, giving one entry per CDR3 protein. This table has about 260,000 distinct CDR3 sequences, around 9.3% appearing once. Time point in this sample: pre-sensitization, week 0. Regarding treatment: therapeutic diphenylcyclopropenone sensitization with weekly scalp DPC. The sample here was whole blood, taken in connection with sensitization to the hapten diphenylcyclopropenone (DPC). The source of these receptors is a woman in her thirties or forties with alopecia areata. Some clones in this sample may be carry-over from other donors' samples.

Many counts were recorded for this clonotype. This sequence joins TRBV4-1 and TRBJ2-1; 12 nucleotides line up with TRBD2. Trimming cost V 4 bases and J 5 bases; bases outside gene matches: 12. The CDR3 is 18 residues long. Germline V gives CDR1 MGHRA, CDR2 YSYEKL. The CDR3: CASSPSLLTSGRNNEQFF. CDR3 DNA: TGCGCCAGCAGCCCGAGCTTGCTAACTAGCGGGAGGAACAATGAGCAGTTCTTC.

This clonotype has a handful of counts. V usage is TRBV4-3 and J usage is TRBJ2-3; TRBD2 is a possible D gene (5 bases). The CDR3 is 15 amino acids. V gave up 1 base and J gave up 2 bases, with 10 bases separating them. Germline loops: CDR1 LGHNA, CDR2 YSLEER. The chain's CDR3 is CASSQGRVFTDTQYF. The CDR3 DNA reads as TGCGCCAGCAGCCAAGGGCGGGTGTTCACAGATACGCAGTATTTT.

V usage is TRBV29-1 and J usage is TRBJ2-7, with 8 bases matching TRBD1. CDR1 SQVTM and CDR2 ANQGSEA come from the germline V gene. This CDR3 region has 13 residues. After removal of 5 bases from V and 2 bases from J, the junction contained 5 bases not matched to a gene. Written as DNA, the CDR3 is TGCAGCGTTCAAGGACAGGGAGCCTACGAGCAGTACTTC. It translates to CSVQGQGAYEQYF.